The rows below give T cell receptor beta chains drawn from one sample of a study of T cells in Graves' hyperthyroidism and ophthalmopathy. TCRdb passed the multiplex PCR reads through MiXCR, listing each CDR3 protein once. The data hold hundreds of thousands of distinct CDR3 sequences, with about 14% observed a single time. Specimen: blood. The origin of the receptors is a woman aged 40 to 50 with Graves' hyperthyroidism. Both conserved end residues are part of each CDR3. The D gene is left open where the match is weak. Rows may omit the clone size; those that give it use once, few, many or a size class.

CDR3nt	CDR3aa	v_gene	j_gene	abundance	d_gene
TGTGCCAGCAGTGAAGCAGAGGGTTCCTACGAGCAGTACTTC	CASSEAEGSYEQYF	TRBV2	TRBJ2-7	many	NA
TGTGCCAGCAGTTTACCAGCGGATAACTACAATGAGCAGTTCTTC	CASSLPADNYNEQFF	TRBV6-2/TRBV6-3	TRBJ2-1	few	NA
TGTGCCAGCAGTCCAAGGGGGGGACAATCTGGAAACACCATATATTTT	CASSPRGGQSGNTIYF	TRBV12-3/TRBV12-4	TRBJ1-3	many	NA
TGTGCCTGGAGTGTAGGAGACAATAGCAATCAGCCCCAGCATTTT	CAWSVGDNSNQPQHF	TRBV30	TRBJ1-5	many	NA
TGTGCCAGCAGTTACTCGAGTGGGCTAGCGGGTTCCTACAATGAGCAGTTCTTC	CASSYSSGLAGSYNEQFF	TRBV6-6	TRBJ2-1	NA	TRBD2
TGTGCCAGCAGTTTAACTAGCGGGAGGGCTGACACCGGGGAGCTGTTTTTT	CASSLTSGRADTGELFF	TRBV28	TRBJ2-2	many	TRBD2
TGTGCCAGCAGCTGGACAGGGGGCACTGAAGCTTTCTTT	CASSWTGGTEAFF	TRBV5-5	TRBJ1-1	many	TRBD1
TGTGCCAGCAGCCAAGGGGACTTCGGGGCTGAGCAGTTCTTC	CASSQGDFGAEQFF	TRBV14	TRBJ2-1	few	NA
TGTGCCAGCAGTTTCAGGACAGATTATAATTCACCCCTCCACTTT	CASSFRTDYNSPLHF	TRBV28	TRBJ1-6	many	NA
TGTGCCAGCAGTAACAGGGGCGGGGATGAAAAACTGTTTTTT	CASSNRGGDEKLFF	TRBV12-3/TRBV12-4	TRBJ1-4	few	TRBD1
TGTGCCAGCAGTGACTCCCCCAAAAACATTCAGTACTTC	CASSDSPKNIQYF	TRBV28	TRBJ2-4	few	NA
TGTGCCACCAGCAGAGGTGCGGTGTTAGAACTGTTTTTT	CATSRGAVLELFF	TRBV15	TRBJ1-4	NA	NA
TGTGCCAGCACCATGGACAGGGACGAGACCCAGTACTTC	CASTMDRDETQYF	TRBV2	TRBJ2-5	many	TRBD1
TGTGCCAGCAGCTTAGTCCGGACAGGAGAAGCTTTCTTT	CASSLVRTGEAFF	TRBV11-3	TRBJ1-1	many	TRBD1
TGCGCCAGCAGCTTGTATAGCGGGAGTCGTACCGGGGAGCTGTTTTTT	CASSLYSGSRTGELFF	TRBV5-1	TRBJ2-2	NA	TRBD2
TGTGCCAGCAGCGGATCACAGGGAGCGCGGACTGAAGCTTTCTTT	CASSGSQGARTEAFF	TRBV5-4	TRBJ1-1	NA	NA
TGTGCCAGCTCACGACAGGGAGGGGGCAATCAGCCCCAGCATTTT	CASSRQGGGNQPQHF	TRBV18	TRBJ1-5	NA	TRBD1
TGTGCCAGCTCATTTCCGGGACAGGGGGCAGATACGCAGTATTTT	CASSFPGQGADTQYF	TRBV12-3/TRBV12-4	TRBJ2-3	NA	TRBD1
TGTGCCAGCAGTTTTGGGGCCGGGACAGGGAGGACCGGGGAGCTGTTTTTT	CASSFGAGTGRTGELFF	TRBV6-1	TRBJ2-2	many	TRBD1
TGTGCCAGCAGCGGGACTAGCGGGATCTGGGAGGAGACCCAGTACTTC	CASSGTSGIWEETQYF	TRBV2	TRBJ2-5	many	TRBD2
TGTGCCAGCAGCCCGACGACCTCCGGTCCCTACGAGCAGTACTTC	CASSPTTSGPYEQYF	TRBV6-1	TRBJ2-7	many	NA
TGTGCCAGCAGCCAGGGACTAGCGGGAGATCGGGGCTACGAGCAGTACTTC	CASSQGLAGDRGYEQYF	TRBV7-9	TRBJ2-7	once	TRBD2
TGTGCCAGCAGCAGCCCGGACAGGGACCTCCACGAGCAGTACTTC	CASSSPDRDLHEQYF	TRBV2	TRBJ2-7	many	TRBD1
TGTGCCAGCAGTTACTGGTCGGGGAACACTGAAGCTTTCTTT	CASSYWSGNTEAFF	TRBV6-5	TRBJ1-1	many	NA
TGTGCCAGCAGCCGCGGATTCACGAATGAGCAGTTCTTC	CASSRGFTNEQFF	TRBV13	TRBJ2-1	NA	NA
TGTGCCAGCAGCTTTAGTTCAGGGCCCCCAGATACGCAGTATTTT	CASSFSSGPPDTQYF	TRBV7-9	TRBJ2-3	NA	NA
TGTGCCAGCAGTTTACCCGGGACAGGGGGCCATGAGCAGTTCTTC	CASSLPGTGGHEQFF	TRBV6-5	TRBJ2-1	NA	TRBD1
TGCGCCAGCAGCTTGGACCCGCCGGGACAGGGTTACGAGCAGTACTTC	CASSLDPPGQGYEQYF	TRBV5-1	TRBJ2-7	few	TRBD1
TGTGCCTGGAGTGTAAGGACTAGCGGCGGGGAGACCCGGTACTTC	CAWSVRTSGGETRYF	TRBV30	TRBJ2-5	NA	TRBD2
TGTGCCAGCAGCGGGACCGGGAACTCCGATACGCAGTATTTT	CASSGTGNSDTQYF	TRBV7-9	TRBJ2-3	many	NA
TGTGCCAGCAATTCGGGACAGGGTAGGACAGATACGCAGTATTTT	CASNSGQGRTDTQYF	TRBV28	TRBJ2-3	many	TRBD1
TGTGCCACCAGCAAACAGGGGCTCCAAGAGACCCAGTACTTC	CATSKQGLQETQYF	TRBV15	TRBJ2-5	many	TRBD1
TGCGCCAGCAGCTTGAATAACTTTGAAAAATCACCCCTCCACTTT	CASSLNNFEKSPLHF	TRBV5-1	TRBJ1-6	NA	NA
TGCGCCAGCAGCTCTTCGACAGGGCGACGGAATGAGCAGTTCTTC	CASSSSTGRRNEQFF	TRBV5-1	TRBJ2-1	many	TRBD1
TGCGCCAGCAGCTTGGATGGGCGGCGCGGGGAGCTGTTTTTT	CASSLDGRRGELFF	TRBV5-1	TRBJ2-2	NA	NA
TGCAGTGCCAAGACTAGCGGGACAATTTACGAGCAGTACTTC	CSAKTSGTIYEQYF	TRBV20-1	TRBJ2-7	NA	TRBD2
TGTGCCAGCACCCCTTGGGGGCAACGAGAGACCCAGTACTTC	CASTPWGQRETQYF	TRBV6-1	TRBJ2-5	many	NA
TGTGCCAGCGGATTCCCGTCCCGTGGCAGAGCTTATGAAAAACTGTTTTTT	CASGFPSRGRAYEKLFF	TRBV25-1	TRBJ1-4	NA	NA
TGTGCCAGCAGCTGGGACAGGTTCTCCTACGAGCAGTACTTC	CASSWDRFSYEQYF	TRBV5-5	TRBJ2-7	few	TRBD1
TGTGCCACCAGCAGAGTTAGCAATCAGCCCCAGCATTTT	CATSRVSNQPQHF	TRBV15	TRBJ1-5	NA	NA
TGTGCCAGCAGCTTGGTGGACAGATCCAATCAGCCCCAGCATTTT	CASSLVDRSNQPQHF	TRBV5-5	TRBJ1-5	NA	NA
TGTGCCAGCAGCTTAGGGGTAACTAGCAATCAGCCCCAGCATTTT	CASSLGVTSNQPQHF	TRBV5-5	TRBJ1-5	few	NA
TGTGCCAGCAGACTCTCTGTTGGATCCTCTGGGGCCAACGTCCTGACTTTC	CASRLSVGSSGANVLTF	TRBV6-1	TRBJ2-6	NA	NA
TGTGCCAGCGGTGAAAGGATCGGACTAGCGGGTCTTATTGAGCAGTTCTTC	CASGERIGLAGLIEQFF	TRBV6-1	TRBJ2-1	NA	TRBD2
TGTGCCAGCAGCGAAGGGTTCGGGGCGTCGGCGGGAAACACCATATATTTT	CASSEGFGASAGNTIYF	TRBV6-1	TRBJ1-3	NA	NA
TGTGCCAGCAGCTCCAGCTCTCGCGGGAGGGCCTTGGAGACCCAGTACTTC	CASSSSSRGRALETQYF	TRBV11-2	TRBJ2-5	many	TRBD2
TGTGCCAGCAGTTTCGCGGGAGGGCCCGGGGAGACCCAGTACTTC	CASSFAGGPGETQYF	TRBV28	TRBJ2-5	many	TRBD2
TGTGCCAGCAGTGATTTCCAGCTTTATGGCTACACCTTC	CASSDFQLYGYTF	TRBV2	TRBJ1-2	many	NA